A selection of T cell receptor beta chains follows, all from one sample in a study of beta chain features in type 1 diabetes. TCRdb's table, derived via immunoSEQ multiplex PCR, lists solely in-frame clones and lacks some. The repertoire consists of some 900,000 clones, with roughly a sixth occurring once and the leading ten covering 0.02% to 0.025%. Input material: naive CD4+ T cells from blood. The source is a woman younger than 35 in good health. The CDR3 runs from the conserved cysteine through the conserved F or W. A D gene is named only where the DNA matches it firmly. Clone size is shown for a subset of rows, as once, few, many or a class of expanded clone.

j_call: TRBJ1-1; v_call: TRBV29-1; d_call: TRBD1; clone_size: -; cdr3_aa: CSVDRGRMDTEAFF; cdr3_nt: TGCAGCGTTGACAGGGGGCGTATGGACACTGAAGCTTTCTTT
j_call: TRBJ2-5; v_call: TRBV2; d_call: -; clone_size: -; cdr3_aa: CASSRQIEETQYF; cdr3_nt: TGTGCCAGCAGTCGACAGATAGAAGAGACCCAGTACTTC
j_call: TRBJ2-1; v_call: TRBV28; d_call: TRBD2; clone_size: few; cdr3_aa: CASSLSSGGYNEQFF; cdr3_nt: TGTGCCAGCAGTTTATCCAGCGGGGGTTACAATGAGCAGTTCTTC
j_call: TRBJ2-7; v_call: TRBV5-6; d_call: -; clone_size: once; cdr3_aa: CASFESASYEQYF; cdr3_nt: TGTGCCAGCTTTGAGTCGGCCTCCTACGAGCAGTACTTC
j_call: TRBJ2-1; v_call: TRBV5-4; d_call: TRBD2; clone_size: -; cdr3_aa: CASSPGAGDYNEQFF; cdr3_nt: TGTGCCAGCAGCCCGGGCGCGGGGGACTACAATGAGCAGTTCTTC
j_call: TRBJ2-4; v_call: TRBV9; d_call: TRBD1; clone_size: few; cdr3_aa: CASSPSPQGDIQYF; cdr3_nt: TGTGCCAGCAGCCCGAGCCCACAGGGGGACATTCAGTACTTC
j_call: TRBJ2-7; v_call: TRBV5-1; d_call: TRBD2; clone_size: few; cdr3_aa: CASSLAVTSGSYEQYF; cdr3_nt: TGCGCCAGCAGCTTGGCCGTGACTAGCGGCTCCTACGAGCAGTACTTC
j_call: TRBJ2-7; v_call: TRBV7-2; d_call: TRBD2; clone_size: -; cdr3_aa: CASSFGGTSYEQYF; cdr3_nt: TGTGCCAGCAGCTTCGGGGGGACCAGCTACGAGCAGTACTTC
j_call: TRBJ1-2; v_call: TRBV10-3; d_call: TRBD1; clone_size: -; cdr3_aa: CAISNGQGGNGYTF; cdr3_nt: TGTGCCATCAGCAATGGACAGGGAGGGAATGGCTACACCTTC
j_call: TRBJ1-2; v_call: TRBV28; d_call: -; clone_size: few; cdr3_aa: CATTALQEYGYTF; cdr3_nt: TGTGCCACAACAGCCCTGCAGGAGTATGGCTACACCTTC
j_call: TRBJ2-2; v_call: TRBV5-6; d_call: TRBD1; clone_size: few; cdr3_aa: CASSLGPPTGGIPGELFF; cdr3_nt: TGTGCCAGCAGCTTGGGACCCCCGACAGGGGGGATCCCCGGGGAGCTGTTTTTT
j_call: TRBJ2-1; v_call: TRBV27; d_call: TRBD2; clone_size: -; cdr3_aa: CASRDLAGGNEQFF; cdr3_nt: TGTGCCAGCAGGGACCTAGCGGGAGGCAATGAGCAGTTCTTC
j_call: TRBJ1-1; v_call: TRBV28; d_call: -; clone_size: -; cdr3_aa: CASSSGGSSTEAFF; cdr3_nt: TGTGCCAGCAGCTCGGGGGGGAGTAGCACTGAAGCTTTCTTT
j_call: TRBJ2-1; v_call: TRBV27; d_call: -; clone_size: once; cdr3_aa: CASSLRVYNEQFF; cdr3_nt: TGTGCCAGCAGTTTACGGGTCTACAATGAGCAGTTCTTC
j_call: TRBJ1-1; v_call: TRBV28; d_call: -; clone_size: -; cdr3_aa: CASAPRATNTEAFF; cdr3_nt: TGTGCCAGTGCCCCGAGGGCCACGAACACTGAAGCTTTCTTT
j_call: TRBJ1-4; v_call: TRBV28; d_call: -; clone_size: -; cdr3_aa: CASSAGALGEKLFF; cdr3_nt: TGTGCCAGCAGCGCGGGGGCATTGGGCGAAAAACTGTTTTTT
j_call: TRBJ2-3; v_call: TRBV15; d_call: TRBD2; clone_size: -; cdr3_aa: CATSTGTSGRTDTQYF; cdr3_nt: TGTGCCACCTCAACCGGGACTAGCGGGAGAACAGATACGCAGTATTTT
j_call: TRBJ1-1; v_call: TRBV28; d_call: -; clone_size: few; cdr3_aa: CASSLNRKAFF; cdr3_nt: TGTGCCAGCAGTTTAAACAGGAAAGCTTTCTTT
j_call: TRBJ2-3; v_call: TRBV7-3; d_call: -; clone_size: few; cdr3_aa: CASSRGSTDTQYF; cdr3_nt: TGTGCCAGCAGCCGGGGTAGCACAGATACGCAGTATTTT
j_call: TRBJ1-5; v_call: TRBV29-1; d_call: TRBD1; clone_size: -; cdr3_aa: CSVEDRDNQPQHF; cdr3_nt: TGCAGCGTTGAGGACAGGGATAATCAGCCCCAGCATTTT
j_call: TRBJ2-3; v_call: TRBV6-1; d_call: TRBD1; clone_size: -; cdr3_aa: CASSEDRTGTSTDTQYF; cdr3_nt: TGTGCCAGCAGTGAAGATAGGACAGGGACTAGCACAGATACGCAGTATTTT
j_call: TRBJ2-3; v_call: TRBV5-1; d_call: TRBD2; clone_size: few; cdr3_aa: CASSQTSGSLDTQYF; cdr3_nt: TGCGCCAGCAGCCAGACTAGCGGGAGTTTGGATACGCAGTATTTT
j_call: TRBJ2-3; v_call: TRBV9; d_call: TRBD1; clone_size: -; cdr3_aa: CASSPGVGQGTDTQYF; cdr3_nt: TGTGCCAGCAGCCCAGGGGTGGGACAGGGCACAGATACGCAGTATTTT
j_call: TRBJ1-1; v_call: TRBV18; d_call: -; clone_size: -; cdr3_aa: CASSPRPRGNTEAFF; cdr3_nt: TGTGCCAGCTCGCCGCGACCCAGGGGTAACACTGAAGCTTTCTTT
j_call: TRBJ2-7; v_call: TRBV20-1; d_call: -; clone_size: -; cdr3_aa: CSVHRTDLAYF; cdr3_nt: TGCAGCGTCCACAGGACGGATCTAGCGTACTTC
j_call: TRBJ2-1; v_call: TRBV28; d_call: TRBD2; clone_size: -; cdr3_aa: CASSLLAGEYNEQFF; cdr3_nt: TGTGCCAGCAGTTTGTTGGCGGGAGAGTACAATGAGCAGTTCTTC
j_call: TRBJ2-7; v_call: TRBV7-2; d_call: -; clone_size: -; cdr3_aa: CASSAGLSTYEQYF; cdr3_nt: TGTGCCAGCAGCGCCGGACTGTCCACCTACGAGCAGTACTTC
j_call: TRBJ2-1; v_call: TRBV6-5; d_call: TRBD2; clone_size: -; cdr3_aa: CASSYSSGSYNEQFF; cdr3_nt: TGTGCCAGCAGTTACAGTAGCGGGAGCTACAATGAGCAGTTCTTC
j_call: TRBJ1-1; v_call: TRBV10-3; d_call: TRBD1; clone_size: -; cdr3_aa: CAISAVSGGSDTEAFF; cdr3_nt: TGTGCCATCAGTGCAGTATCAGGGGGCTCGGACACTGAAGCTTTCTTT
j_call: TRBJ2-1; v_call: TRBV18; d_call: TRBD1; clone_size: -; cdr3_aa: CASSTNLGQGNNEQFF; cdr3_nt: TGTGCCAGCTCGACCAACTTGGGACAGGGAAACAATGAGCAGTTCTTC
j_call: TRBJ1-2; v_call: TRBV29-1; d_call: TRBD1; clone_size: -; cdr3_aa: CSVETGGHGYTF; cdr3_nt: TGCAGCGTAGAGACAGGGGGCCATGGCTACACCTTC
j_call: TRBJ2-5; v_call: TRBV7-3; d_call: -; clone_size: few; cdr3_aa: CASSLARETQYF; cdr3_nt: TGTGCCAGCAGCTTAGCGCGGGAGACCCAGTACTTC
j_call: TRBJ2-1; v_call: TRBV7-2; d_call: TRBD1; clone_size: -; cdr3_aa: CASSTRTGGFYNEQFF; cdr3_nt: TGTGCCAGCAGCACAAGAACAGGGGGGTTCTACAATGAGCAGTTCTTC
j_call: TRBJ1-4; v_call: TRBV6-1; d_call: TRBD1; clone_size: few; cdr3_aa: CASSEGQGSTNEKLFF; cdr3_nt: TGTGCCAGCAGTGAGGGACAGGGCTCAACTAATGAAAAACTGTTTTTT
j_call: TRBJ2-1; v_call: TRBV19; d_call: -; clone_size: once; cdr3_aa: CASSRDWNNEQFF; cdr3_nt: TGTGCCAGTAGCCGGGACTGGAACAATGAGCAGTTCTTC
j_call: TRBJ2-7; v_call: TRBV6-5; d_call: -; clone_size: -; cdr3_aa: CASRDSSSYEQYF; cdr3_nt: TGTGCCAGCAGGGACTCTAGCTCCTACGAGCAGTACTTC
j_call: TRBJ2-5; v_call: TRBV6-5; d_call: -; clone_size: few; cdr3_aa: CASSPPARRETQYF; cdr3_nt: TGTGCCAGCAGTCCCCCGGCCCGGAGGGAGACCCAGTACTTC
j_call: TRBJ2-1; v_call: TRBV9; d_call: -; clone_size: -; cdr3_aa: CASFARNEQFF; cdr3_nt: TGTGCCAGCTTCGCTCGAAATGAGCAGTTCTTC
j_call: TRBJ2-4; v_call: TRBV28; d_call: TRBD2; clone_size: -; cdr3_aa: CASSRSPTSGKNIQYF; cdr3_nt: TGTGCCAGCAGCCGATCCCCGACTAGCGGCAAAAACATTCAGTACTTC
j_call: TRBJ1-5; v_call: TRBV19; d_call: -; clone_size: few; cdr3_aa: CASSMIPGKWNQPQHF; cdr3_nt: TGTGCCAGTAGTATGATACCAGGGAAGTGGAATCAGCCCCAGCATTTT
j_call: TRBJ2-2; v_call: TRBV2; d_call: -; clone_size: -; cdr3_aa: CASSEEVVGELFF; cdr3_nt: TGTGCCAGCAGTGAGGAGGTTGTAGGGGAGCTGTTTTTT
j_call: TRBJ2-6; v_call: TRBV4-3; d_call: TRBD2; clone_size: few; cdr3_aa: CASSPKPGLAGSGANVLTF; cdr3_nt: TGCGCCAGCAGCCCCAAGCCGGGACTAGCGGGCTCTGGGGCCAACGTCCTGACTTTC
j_call: TRBJ1-1; v_call: TRBV10-3; d_call: -; clone_size: -; cdr3_aa: CAISGGFNTEAFF; cdr3_nt: TGTGCCATCAGTGGGGGCTTTAACACTGAAGCTTTCTTT
j_call: TRBJ2-7; v_call: TRBV2; d_call: -; clone_size: -; cdr3_aa: CASSGPRSQGYEQYF; cdr3_nt: TGTGCCAGCAGTGGACCCCGGTCCCAAGGCTACGAGCAGTACTTC
j_call: TRBJ1-5; v_call: TRBV11-2; d_call: -; clone_size: few; cdr3_aa: CASSHAMGGSNQPQHF; cdr3_nt: TGTGCCAGCAGCCACGCGATGGGTGGATCGAATCAGCCCCAGCATTTT
j_call: TRBJ2-4; v_call: TRBV15; d_call: -; clone_size: -; cdr3_aa: CATSRDRNQDIQYF; cdr3_nt: TGTGCCACCAGCAGAGACCGAAATCAGGACATTCAGTACTTC
j_call: TRBJ2-6; v_call: TRBV9; d_call: -; clone_size: few; cdr3_aa: CASSVAGANVLTF; cdr3_nt: TGTGCCAGCAGCGTAGCCGGGGCCAACGTCCTGACTTTC
j_call: TRBJ2-3; v_call: TRBV7-9; d_call: -; clone_size: few; cdr3_aa: CASSSPWGRSTDTQYF; cdr3_nt: TGTGCCAGCAGCTCCCCTTGGGGGCGAAGCACAGATACGCAGTATTTT
j_call: TRBJ1-1; v_call: TRBV6-5; d_call: -; clone_size: -; cdr3_aa: CASTLRERTFF; cdr3_nt: TGTGCCAGCACCCTTCGGGAGAGAACTTTCTTT
j_call: TRBJ2-2; v_call: TRBV18; d_call: -; clone_size: few; cdr3_aa: CASLGQRNTGELFF; cdr3_nt: TGTGCCAGCCTCGGACAGAGGAACACCGGGGAGCTGTTTTTT
j_call: TRBJ1-2; v_call: TRBV10-3; d_call: -; clone_size: few; cdr3_aa: CAISGQINSLSSGYTF; cdr3_nt: TGTGCCATCAGTGGTCAAATAAACAGTCTGTCGTCGGGCTACACCTTC
j_call: TRBJ2-7; v_call: TRBV6-6; d_call: -; clone_size: few; cdr3_aa: CASSYGDSPYEQYF; cdr3_nt: TGTGCCAGCAGTTACGGGGACTCACCCTACGAGCAGTACTTC
j_call: TRBJ2-5; v_call: TRBV18; d_call: TRBD2; clone_size: -; cdr3_aa: CASSRLTSSGSGETQYF; cdr3_nt: TGTGCCAGCTCACGTCTCACCTCTAGCGGGAGTGGTGAGACCCAGTACTTC
j_call: TRBJ2-3; v_call: TRBV4-3; d_call: -; clone_size: -; cdr3_aa: CASSPGLSSTDTQYF; cdr3_nt: TGCGCCAGCAGCCCGGGACTTTCTAGCACAGATACGCAGTATTTT
j_call: TRBJ2-1; v_call: TRBV15; d_call: TRBD2; clone_size: -; cdr3_aa: CATSTRLAGDHEQFF; cdr3_nt: TGTGCCACCAGCACCCGACTAGCGGGAGACCATGAGCAGTTCTTC
j_call: TRBJ1-1; v_call: TRBV18; d_call: -; clone_size: -; cdr3_aa: CASSPRGDTEAFF; cdr3_nt: TGTGCCAGCTCACCCAGGGGCGACACTGAAGCTTTCTTT